A selection of T cell receptor beta chains follows, all from one sample in a study of blood T cell repertoires in COVID-19. Data came from immunoSEQ multiplex PCR; TCRdb stores just in-frame clones and leaves some out. The data contain more than 85,000 clones, approximately 81% of them seen just once; the ten biggest clones take up more than 20%. Sequenced input: peripheral blood. Receptors were obtained from a man older than 75 with active or convalescent COVID-19. Both conserved end residues are trimmed from each CDR3. D genes are given only for firm matches.

cdr3_aa j_call d_call v_call
ASSQSTGRRSTEAF TRBJ1-1 TRBD1 TRBV3-1/TRBV3-2
ASSQTSGGHLTDTQY TRBJ2-3 TRBD2 TRBV7-9
ASSLPGGAGTGELF TRBJ2-2 TRBD2 TRBV5-4
ASSQDRGIGNTEAF TRBJ1-1 . TRBV4-3
ASSPRDGINTEAF TRBJ1-1 . TRBV3-1/TRBV3-2
ASSDSGQGHADTQY TRBJ2-3 . TRBV6-4
ASSFGGGNEKLF TRBJ1-4 TRBD1 TRBV5-1
ASSSPTTSERETQY TRBJ2-5 TRBD2 TRBV27
ASSFHFGTGDGFTDTQY TRBJ2-3 TRBD1 TRBV5-5
ASSRSSLAGAGDTQY TRBJ2-3 TRBD2 TRBV19
AISEREVEQF TRBJ2-1 TRBD2 TRBV10-3
ASSILGTAINYEQY TRBJ2-7 . TRBV21-1
ASSVGVAGRNTEAF TRBJ1-1 . TRBV9